This T cell receptor (beta chain) was captured in a study of cytomegalovirus exposure and HLA in healthy donors. PCR used 60 Vbeta primers and 13 Jbeta primers. The protocol was immunoSEQ multiplex PCR, while the TCRdb copy is restricted to in-frame clones and leaves out a portion. This sample's clone table lists more than 40,000 clones. Per the germline V gene, CDR1 is SGHRS and CDR2 is YFSETQ. CDR3 length: 14 residues. After removal of 5 bases from V and 4 bases from J, the junction contained 6 bases not matched to a gene. The origin of this receptor is a woman aged 40 to 50 in good health and CMV-seronegative. Specimen: PBMCs. The V and J genes are TRBV5-1 and TRBJ1-2; 9 bases are shared with TRBD1. CDR3: CASRLTGGVYGYTF. In DNA form, the CDR3 reads TGCGCCAGCAGGTTAACAGGGGGCGTCTATGGCTACACCTTC.